These 26 T cell receptor beta chains originate from one sample sequenced in a study of T cell responses to AZD1222 COVID-19 vaccine. The data were produced by immunoSEQ multiplex PCR, yet TCRdb's version contains in-frame clones alone and is incomplete. The table lists 110,000 to 150,000 clones, roughly nine tenths of them singletons. Specimen: peripheral blood, collected on day 0 of AZD1222 vaccination. Receptor source: an adult in good health.

The rearrangement joins TRBV27 to TRBJ2-7; perhaps TRBD2 as D (6 bases). The CDR3 is 14 amino acids. CDR1 is MNHEY, CDR2 SMNVEV, per germline (reference sequence). The germline V and J ends were trimmed by 2 bases and 0 bases, with 8 bases remaining between them. The CDR3 region has the DNA TGTGCCAGCAGTTTAGCGGGATACTCCTACGAGCAGTACTTC. This sequence encodes CASSLAGYSYEQYF.

The CDR3 DNA reads TGTGCCAGCAGTTACGGGGCAGGTAATCAGCCCCAGCATTTT. It yields the protein CASSYGAGNQPQHF. The chain couples TRBV6-5 to TRBJ1-5; D may be TRBD1 (5 bases). CDR1 and CDR2 from the germline V gene are MNHEY and SVGAGI. V lost 2 bases, J lost 4 bases, and 9 bases lay in between. The length of the CDR3 is 14 residues.

This chain joins TRBV6-5 and TRBJ2-1, with 13 bases matching TRBD2. CDR1 and CDR2 (germline): MNHEY, SVGAGI. V lost 8 bases and J lost 8; bases outside the gene matches: 6. The CDR3 is 14 amino acids. The CDR3 DNA follows: TGTGCCAGCTGGGGACTAGCGGGAATCGATGAGCAGTTCTTC. The encoded protein is CASWGLAGIDEQFF.

V gene TRBV10-1 combines with J gene TRBJ2-3; the match to TRBD2 covers 9 bases. Germline CDR1 reads WNHNN; CDR2 reads SYGVQD (reference sequence). V trimming: 5 bases; J trimming: 5 bases; junction bases outside the gene matches: 5. CDR3 length: 14 amino acids. The CDR3 bases are TGCGCCAGCAGTCTTAGCGGGGGCTTAGATACGCAGTATTTT. It is translated as CASSLSGGLDTQYF.

The CDR3 reads CASSPLEGRGGKYGYTF. CDR3 bases: TGTGCCAGCTCACCACTAGAGGGCAGGGGCGGAAAGTATGGCTACACCTTC. The chain uses TRBV18 and TRBJ1-2; a weak D match, TRBD1 (6 bases). The CDR3 runs 17 residues. V was shortened by 1 base and J by 5 bases, with 20 bases between the two germline ends. Germline V CDR1 and CDR2: KGHSH, LQKENI. The whole variable domain, filled in from reference TRBV18 and TRBJ1-2, reads NAGVMQNPRHLVRRRGQEARLRCSPMKGHSHVYWYRQLPEEGLKFMVYLQKENIIDESGMPKERFSAEFPKEGPSILRIQQVVRGDSAAYFCASSPLEGRGGKYGYTFGSGTRLTVV.

As regards this clone: The same CDR3 can be traced to other DNA sequences in this sample. This chain uses TRBV7-9 with TRBJ1-4; TRBD1 might be the D (5 bases). Germline lookup yields CDR1 SEHNR and CDR2 FQNEAQ (reference sequence). The CDR3 sequence is 13 residues long. V was shortened by 3 bases and J by 7 bases, with 9 bases between the two germline ends. The CDR3 sequence: CASSFGQGEKLFF. The CDR3 coding sequence is TGTGCCAGCAGCTTTGGGCAGGGTGAAAAACTGTTTTTT.

The chain uses TRBV6-5 and TRBJ1-1; D is undetermined. The CDR3 length is 16 residues. Germline-derived CDR1 and CDR2 are MNHEY and SVGAGI. The V end lost 0 bases, the J end lost 0 bases, and 11 bases lay between the germline ends. The CDR3 sequence: CASSYSIGSLNTEAFF. The CDR3 DNA reads as TGTGCCAGCAGTTACTCGATAGGAAGCTTGAACACTGAAGCTTTCTTT.

The chain couples TRBV11-1 to TRBJ2-5, with D uncertain. The CDR3 extends over 14 amino acids. V was shortened by 5 bases and J by 0 bases, with 10 bases between the two germline ends. Per germline, CDR1 SGHAT and CDR2 FQDESV (reference sequence). The CDR3 DNA sequence: TGTGCCAGCAGCCCACGCAAGTACCAAGAGACCCAGTACTTC. Translation: CASSPRKYQETQYF. The full variable domain, completed using reference TRBV11-1 and TRBJ2-5, is EAEVAQSPRYKITEKSQAVAFWCDPISGHATLYWYRQILGQGPELLVQFQDESVVDDSQLPKDRFSAERLKGVDSTLKIQPAELGDSAMYLCASSPRKYQETQYFGPGTRLLVL.

The chain uses TRBV12-3 or TRBV12-4 and TRBJ2-2, with 8 bases lining up with TRBD1. This CDR3 region has 13 residues. The CDR3 loop is CAHRGTVTGELFF. The CDR3 nucleotides are TGTGCACACAGGGGGACGGTTACCGGGGAGCTGTTTTTT.

CDR3 in amino acids: CASSPSGSGTITQYF. The CDR3 DNA reads as TGTGCCAGCAGCCCAAGCGGGAGCGGGACAATTACGCAGTATTTT. The gene calls are TRBV5-4 and TRBJ2-3; 8 bases agree with TRBD2. Trimming at V came to 4 bases and at J to 8 bases, leaving 12 bases not matched to a gene. This CDR3 contains 15 residues. Germline V CDR1 and CDR2: SGHNT, YYREEE (reference sequence).

A single count supports this clone. The gene calls are TRBV5-1 and TRBJ1-4, with TRBD1 matching over 10 bases. The V and J ends lost 2 bases and 10 bases, in that order; junction bases with no gene match: 5. This CDR3 has 14 residues. Germline values: CDR1 SGHRS, CDR2 YFSETQ. For the CDR3, the DNA is TGCGCCAGCAGCTTAGACAGGGGGCAGGGAAAACTGTTTTTT. It translates to CASSLDRGQGKLFF.

This rearrangement joins TRBV27 to TRBJ2-2; 7 bases match TRBD2. The CDR3 consists of 15 residues. After removal of 5 bases from V and 5 bases from J, the junction contained 8 bases not matched to a gene. Germline assignment: CDR1 MNHEY and CDR2 SMNVEV (reference sequence). CDR3 region: CASSPREGRTGELFF. CDR3 nucleotides: TGTGCCAGCAGTCCTAGGGAGGGTAGGACCGGGGAGCTGTTTTTT.

The chain recombines TRBV6-5 with TRBJ1-1; D uncertain. The V gene's germline CDR1 is MNHEY and CDR2 SVGAGI. The ends were cut back, 5 bases at V and 4 bases at J, with 11 bases in the middle. The CDR3 loop spans 13 amino acids. CDR3 in amino acids: CASSRPLGTEAFF. The CDR3 DNA sequence: TGTGCCAGCAGTCGCCCCCTAGGCACTGAAGCTTTCTTT.

The chain couples TRBV6-2 or TRBV6-3 to TRBJ2-1; TRBD2 matches 14 bases. Germline loops: CDR1 MNHEY, CDR2 SVGEGT. The CDR3 is 20 amino acids. The junction had 19 bases not matched to a gene; V was cut back by 5 bases and J by 7 bases. In nucleotides, the CDR3 is TGTGCCAGCAGTAAAAGGGGACTAGCGGGAGTGGCCCTAAATTCAAATGAGCAGTTCTTC. Translation: CASSKRGLAGVALNSNEQFF.

The J gene is TRBJ2-1, the V gene TRBV19; 9 bases align to TRBD2. Trimming at V came to 4 bases and at J to 7 bases, leaving 8 bases not matched to a gene. Germline V gene sequence: CDR1 LNHDA, CDR2 SQIVND (reference sequence). This CDR3 spans 15 amino acids. The CDR3 region is CASSTPGLARNEQFF. DNA of the CDR3: TGTGCCAGTAGTACCCCGGGACTAGCCCGAAATGAGCAGTTCTTC.

The chain links TRBV9 to TRBJ1-1; 9 bases agree with TRBD1. This CDR3 is 15 amino acids long. Germline assignment: CDR1 SGDLS and CDR2 YYNGEE. Trimming removed 3 bases from V and 4 bases from J; junction bases left unmatched: 7. The CDR3 reads CASSAQGAVGTEAFF. The DNA for the CDR3 is TGTGCCAGCAGCGCACAGGGGGCAGTGGGCACTGAAGCTTTCTTT.

The chain uses TRBV19 and TRBJ2-1; TRBD1 matches at 7 bases. Germline loops: CDR1 LNHDA, CDR2 SQIVND (reference sequence). Trimming at V came to 10 bases and at J to 4 bases, leaving 10 bases not matched to a gene. The CDR3 runs to 14 residues. The CDR3 bases are TGTGCCACCCGGACAGGACAGATTTACAATGAGCAGTTCTTC. This encodes CATRTGQIYNEQFF.

The genes are TRBV29-1 and TRBJ2-7; D is perhaps TRBD1 or TRBD2 (5 bases each). V dropped 6 bases and J dropped 0 bases, with 15 bases sitting between them. The CDR3 is 14 residues long. Per the germline V gene, CDR1 is SQVTM and CDR2 is ANQGSEA. CDR3 bases: TGCAGCGTCTTGGGGACCCCAAGCTCCTACGAGCAGTACTTC. Amino acid sequence: CSVLGTPSSYEQYF.

The CDR3 region is CASSQIVTYEQYF. The CDR3 DNA reads TGTGCCAGCAGCCAAATCGTAACCTACGAGCAGTACTTC. The chain is built from TRBV14 and TRBJ2-7; D remains ambiguous. The CDR3 consists of 13 residues. Germline V gives CDR1 SGHDN, CDR2 FVKESK. V lost 2 bases and J lost 2, with 7 bases in between.

The chain joins TRBV18 to TRBJ2-2; D is uncertain. The CDR3 covers 15 residues. The germline V and J ends were trimmed by 1 base and 1 base, with 7 bases remaining between them. The V gene's germline CDR1 is KGHSH and CDR2 LQKENI. CDR3 residues: CASSPRWLNTGELFF. CDR3 DNA sequence: TGTGCCAGCTCACCACGATGGCTGAACACCGGGGAGCTGTTTTTT.

Worth noting for this clone: Its ends do not fully match the called genes, so a read error is possible. The chain is built from TRBV27 and TRBJ1-2, with D possibly matching TRBD1 (5 bases). This CDR3 is built from 12 residues. Germline-derived CDR1 and CDR2 are MNHEY and SMNVEV (reference sequence). This chain's CDR3 is CASSTGGGGYTF. In DNA form, the CDR3 reads TGTGCGAGCAGTACCGGGGGAGGTGGCTACACCTTC.

The genes are TRBV5-1 and TRBJ2-5; 9 nucleotides match TRBD1. Germline V gene data show CDR1 as SGHRS and CDR2 as YFSETQ. The CDR3 length is 16 residues. Germline trimming cut 0 bases from V and 5 bases from J; bases unmatched to any gene: 8. CDR3 sequence: CASSLGTGTGLETQYF. CDR3 bases: TGCGCCAGCAGCTTGGGAACCGGGACAGGGCTGGAGACCCAGTACTTC.

As regards this clone: In the same sample, other DNA sequences code for this CDR3. This rearrangement joins TRBV7-2 to TRBJ2-3; D is undetermined. Deletions cut 4 bases from V and 3 bases from J, with 8 bases between. In germline, CDR1 is SGHTA, CDR2 FQGNSA. CDR3 length: 13 amino acids. CDR3 region: CASSSLRTDTQYF. The DNA of the CDR3 is TGTGCCAGCAGCTCCCTGCGGACAGATACGCAGTATTTT. Together with reference TRBV7-2 and TRBJ2-3, the CDR3 gives the full variable domain: GAGVSQSPSNKVTEKGKDVELRCDPISGHTALYWYRQSLGQGLEFLIYFQGNSAPDKSGLPSDRFSAERTGGSVSTLTIQRTQQEDSAVYLCASSSLRTDTQYFGPGTRLTVL.

The rearrangement links TRBV9 to TRBJ1-4, with D unresolved. CDR3 length equals 15 residues. V lost 2 bases and J 2 bases, leaving 10 bases between the germline ends. Germline V gene lookup returns CDR1 SGDLS and CDR2 YYNGEE. The CDR3 is CASSVQAATNEKLFF. The CDR3 DNA sequence: TGTGCCAGCAGCGTCCAGGCGGCCACTAATGAAAAACTGTTTTTT.

J is TRBJ2-2 and V is TRBV15; D tentatively fits TRBD1 or TRBD2 (5 bases each). Trimming pared 5 bases from V and 2 bases from J, leaving 21 bases between. This CDR3 has 18 residues. Germline V lookup: CDR1 LNHNV, CDR2 YYDKDF (reference sequence). The CDR3 coding sequence is TGTGCCACCAGCCGAGTCCGTCCGGGACGAGCAAACACCGGGGAGCTGTTTTTT. Protein sequence: CATSRVRPGRANTGELFF.

This clone has a single count. The genes are TRBV5-1 and TRBJ2-1, with 14 bases matching TRBD2. Germline trimming cut 4 bases from V and 5 bases from J; bases unmatched to any gene: 2. This CDR3 comprises 15 residues. CDR1 and CDR2 (germline): SGHRS, YFSETQ. For the CDR3, the DNA is TGCGCCAGCAGCCCGGGACTAGCGGGAGACAATGAGCAGTTCTTC. This encodes CASSPGLAGDNEQFF.